These 14 T cell receptor beta chains share one sample of origin, sequenced in a study of T-cell reconstitution after alpha-beta-depleted transplantation in children. The library targeted TCRbeta and was prepared with unique molecular identifiers. TCRdb ran MiXCR on the PCR reads and lists one entry per CDR3 protein. Of around 90,000 distinct CDR3 sequences in the sample, about 14% are singletons; the top ten hold roughly 21%. This specimen was PBMCs, mostly from graft donor cells, taken 180 days after TCRalphabeta/CD19-depleted stem cell transplant. These receptor sequences come from a male patient aged 2 to 10 who had a stem cell transplant for acute lymphoblastic leukemia, so the T cells may come from the graft donor.

In its sample, this clonotype was seen a few times. The V and J genes are TRBV9 and TRBJ2-7; D possibly corresponds to TRBD2 (5 bases). The V end lost 3 bases, the J end lost 7 bases, and 17 bases lay between the germline ends. Germline assignment: CDR1 SGDLS and CDR2 YYNGEE. This CDR3 region has 14 residues. Written as DNA, the CDR3 is TGTGCCAGCAGCGCCACCTCGGGGTTCTGGGAGCAGTACTTC. It translates to CASSATSGFWEQYF.

The chain couples TRBV4-2 to TRBJ2-5; no reliable D call. Germline V CDR1 and CDR2: LGHNA, YNFKEQ. Between the trimmed V and J ends, which lost 8 bases and 3 bases, there was a span of 13 bases. This CDR3 spans 13 amino acids. CDR3 sequence reads: CASAITPKETQYF. The CDR3 DNA follows: TGTGCCAGCGCTATTACCCCAAAAGAGACCCAGTACTTC.

In its sample, this clonotype was seen once. This chain joins TRBV9 and TRBJ1-4; 8 bases map to TRBD1. The CDR3 has 18 amino acids. The trim removed 6 bases at V and 0 bases at J, leaving 13 bases unmatched. CDR1 and CDR2 (germline): SGDLS, YYNGEE. The CDR3 DNA sequence: TGTGCCAGCACCCGCGGGGCAGGGGGCTTCGCAACTAATGAAAAACTGTTTTTT. This encodes CASTRGAGGFATNEKLFF.

The sample holds a few counts of this clonotype. J is TRBJ2-1 and V is TRBV5-1, with 12 bases fitting TRBD2. CDR1 is SGHRS and CDR2 is YFSETQ in the germline V gene. Trimming took 4 bases from V and 3 from J; bases not matched to a gene: 11. CDR3 length equals 18 residues. Here the CDR3 reads CASSIPRTSGAFYNEQFF. DNA for the CDR3: TGCGCCAGCAGCATCCCCCGGACTAGCGGGGCCTTCTACAATGAGCAGTTCTTC.

This sequence joins TRBV11-2 and TRBJ2-1; 13 bases map to TRBD2. Trimming cost V 1 base and J 5 bases; bases outside gene matches: 8. Germline CDR1 is SGHAT and CDR2 is FQNNGV. The CDR3 loop spans 18 amino acids. The CDR3 nucleotides are TGTGCCAGCAGCTTAGGGTCACTAGCGGGAGGGATGCACAATGAGCAGTTCTTC. Its translation is CASSLGSLAGGMHNEQFF.

The rearrangement uses TRBV7-2 and TRBJ1-3; 9 positions agree with TRBD1. V dropped 6 bases and J dropped 3; count of bases not matched to a gene: 12. The CDR3 runs 17 residues. The germline V gene encodes CDR1 SGHTA and CDR2 FQGNSA. The CDR3 reads CASRRGVPDRGGNTIYF. For the CDR3, the DNA is TGTGCCAGCAGGAGAGGGGTCCCGGACAGGGGTGGAAACACCATATATTTT.

V and J are TRBV6-5 and TRBJ2-7; the match to TRBD1 covers 9 bases. Germline assignment: CDR1 MNHEY and CDR2 SVGAGI. The V and J ends lost 6 bases and 1 base, in that order; junction bases with no gene match: 4. The CDR3 is 14 residues long. The CDR3 DNA reads as TGTGCCAGCAGGACCGGGACAGGGTCCTACGAGCAGTACTTC. This gives the protein CASRTGTGSYEQYF.

The rearrangement uses TRBV5-1 and TRBJ1-5, with D perhaps matching TRBD1 (5 bases). The CDR3 is made up of 15 amino acids. V lost 5 bases and J 5 bases, leaving 17 bases between the germline ends. Germline CDR1 SGHRS, CDR2 YFSETQ. CDR3 DNA sequence: TGCGCCAGCAGTCCCCTGCCGCAGGGTGATCAGCCCCAGCATTTT. This sequence encodes CASSPLPQGDQPQHF. The whole variable domain, remainder taken from reference TRBV5-1 and TRBJ1-5, is KAGVTQTPRYLIKTRGQQVTLSCSPISGHRSVSWYQQTPGQGLQFLFEYFSETQRNKGNFPGRFSGRQFSNSRSEMNVSTLELGDSALYLCASSPLPQGDQPQHFGDGTRLSIL.

This clonotype has only a few counts. The chain couples TRBV27 to TRBJ1-1; D is possibly TRBD1 (5 bases). Germline lookup yields CDR1 MNHEY and CDR2 SMNVEV (reference sequence). The CDR3 totals 14 residues. Trimming took 2 bases from V and 5 from J, leaving 12 bases between them. The CDR3, as DNA: TGTGCCAGCAGTTTACCGGGAGGGGAGACTGAAGCTTTCTTT. Translated: CASSLPGGETEAFF.

The rearrangement uses TRBV5-1 and TRBJ2-1; possibly TRBD1 for D (5 bases). This CDR3 is 13 amino acids long. Germline loops: CDR1 SGHRS, CDR2 YFSETQ. The ends were cut back, 4 bases at V and 4 bases at J, with 9 bases in the middle. CDR3 DNA sequence: TGCGCCAGCAGCCTGGACATTTACAATGAGCAGTTCTTC. Its protein product is CASSLDIYNEQFF.

A few counts support this clonotype. The chain joins TRBV12-3 or TRBV12-4 to TRBJ2-2; a weak D match, TRBD1 (7 bases). Trimming stripped 3 bases from V and 7 bases from J, with 15 bases between. The CDR3 length is 15 residues. The CDR3 nucleotides read TGTGCCAGCAGTTTGGGCAGGGGGGTGAACGGGGAGCTGTTTTTT. It translates to CASSLGRGVNGELFF.

This clonotype was recorded a few times. The V and J genes are TRBV20-1 and TRBJ2-1, with TRBD2 matching 11 bases. V lost 6 bases and J lost 1; bases outside the gene matches: 5. The CDR3 is made up of 15 amino acids. From germline, CDR1 is DFQATT and CDR2 SNEGSKA (reference sequence). The CDR3 loop is CSANSGGGSYNEQFF. DNA of the CDR3: TGCAGTGCCAATAGCGGGGGGGGTTCCTACAATGAGCAGTTCTTC.

This clonotype was observed a handful of times. V gene TRBV14 combines with J gene TRBJ2-7, with D maybe TRBD1 (6 bases). The CDR3 length is 18 residues. In germline, CDR1 is SGHDN, CDR2 FVKESK. V was clipped by 0 bases and J by 0 bases, with 18 bases between them. The CDR3 region has the DNA TGTGCCAGCAGCCAAGAGACCGGACAGAGTATATTCTCCTACGAGCAGTACTTC. Translated, it gives CASSQETGQSIFSYEQYF.

This chain links TRBV5-4 with TRBJ2-7, with D tentatively TRBD1 or TRBD2 (5 bases each). The CDR3 spans 14 residues. The germline gives CDR1 SGHNT, CDR2 YYREEE (reference sequence). V was cut by 6 bases and J by 2 bases, with 15 bases left in between. Here the CDR3 reads CASTPGTSAYEQYF. The CDR3 DNA follows: TGTGCCAGCACCCCAGGGACGTCAGCCTACGAGCAGTACTTC. The variable domain in full, with the rest retrieved from reference TRBV5-4 and TRBJ2-7, is ETGVTQSPTHLIKTRGQQVTLRCSSQSGHNTVSWYQQALGQGPQFIFQYYREEENGRGNFPPRFSGLQFPNYSSELNVNALELDDSALYLCASTPGTSAYEQYFGPGTRLTVT.